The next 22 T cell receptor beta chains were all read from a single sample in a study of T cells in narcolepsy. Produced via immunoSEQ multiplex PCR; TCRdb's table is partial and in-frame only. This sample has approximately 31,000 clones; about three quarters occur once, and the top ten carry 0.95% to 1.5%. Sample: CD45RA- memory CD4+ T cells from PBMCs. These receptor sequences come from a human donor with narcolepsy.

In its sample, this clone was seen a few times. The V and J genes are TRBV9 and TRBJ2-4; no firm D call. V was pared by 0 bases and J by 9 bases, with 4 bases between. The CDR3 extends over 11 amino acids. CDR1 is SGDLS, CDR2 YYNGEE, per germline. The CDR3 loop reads CASSVGTIQYF. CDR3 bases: TGTGCCAGCAGCGTAGGTACCATTCAGTACTTC.

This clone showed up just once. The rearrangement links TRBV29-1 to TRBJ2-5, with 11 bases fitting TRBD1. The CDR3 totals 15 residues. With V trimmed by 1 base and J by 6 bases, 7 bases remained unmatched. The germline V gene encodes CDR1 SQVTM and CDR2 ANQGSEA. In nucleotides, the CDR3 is TGCAGCGTTGAAGGGGGGACAGGGGGAGGAAAGACCCAGTACTTC. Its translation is CSVEGGTGGGKTQYF.

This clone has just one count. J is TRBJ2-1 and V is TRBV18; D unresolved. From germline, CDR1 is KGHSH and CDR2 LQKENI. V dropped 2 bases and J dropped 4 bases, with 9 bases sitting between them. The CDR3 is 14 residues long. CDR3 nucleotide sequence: TGTGCCAGCTCACCATTGGTAGAGTACAATGAGCAGTTCTTC. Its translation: CASSPLVEYNEQFF.

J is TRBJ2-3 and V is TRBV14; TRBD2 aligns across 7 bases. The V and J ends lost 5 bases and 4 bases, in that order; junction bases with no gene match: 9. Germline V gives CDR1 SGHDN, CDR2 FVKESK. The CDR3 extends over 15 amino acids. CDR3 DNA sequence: TGTGCCAGCAGCTTACGCGGGAGCGGATCAGATACGCAGTATTTT. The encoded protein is CASSLRGSGSDTQYF.

CDR3 sequence reads: CASSIRRGIHEQYF. The CDR3 coding sequence is TGTGCCAGTAGTATACGGCGCGGGATCCACGAGCAGTACTTC. This chain uses TRBV19 with TRBJ2-7, with TRBD2 as a possible D gene (6 bases). The germline V gene has CDR1 LNHDA and CDR2 SQIVND (reference sequence). The CDR3 sequence is 14 residues long. Trimming left V 2 bases short and J 5 bases short, with 13 bases between. The entire variable domain, with the rest obtained from reference TRBV19 and TRBJ2-7, is as follows: DGGITQSPKYLFRKEGQNVTLSCEQNLNHDAMYWYRQDPGQGLRLIYYSQIVNDFQKGDIAEGYSVSREKKESFPLTVTSAQKNPTAFYLCASSIRRGIHEQYFGPGTRLTVT.

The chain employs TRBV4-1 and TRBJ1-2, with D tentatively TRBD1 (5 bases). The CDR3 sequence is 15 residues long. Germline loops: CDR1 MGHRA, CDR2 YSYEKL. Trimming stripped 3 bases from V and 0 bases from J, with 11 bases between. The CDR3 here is CASSQGGGANYGYTF. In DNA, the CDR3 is TGCGCCAGCAGCCAGGGGGGGGGAGCTAACTATGGCTACACCTTC.

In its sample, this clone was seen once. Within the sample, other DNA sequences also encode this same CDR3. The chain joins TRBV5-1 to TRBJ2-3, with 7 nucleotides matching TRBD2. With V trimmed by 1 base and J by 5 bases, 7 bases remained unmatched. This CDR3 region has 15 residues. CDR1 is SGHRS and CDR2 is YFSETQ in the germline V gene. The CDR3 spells CASSLRGVAGDTQYF. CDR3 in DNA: TGCGCCAGCAGCTTGCGGGGAGTAGCGGGAGATACGCAGTATTTT.

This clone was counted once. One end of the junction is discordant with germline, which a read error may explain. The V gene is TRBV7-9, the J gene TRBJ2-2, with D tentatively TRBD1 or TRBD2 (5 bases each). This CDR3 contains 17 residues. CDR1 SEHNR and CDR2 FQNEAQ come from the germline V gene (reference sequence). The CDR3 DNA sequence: TGTGCCAGCAGTTCCAGTCCCGGGACCACCATCACCGAGGAGCTGTTTTTT. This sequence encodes CASSSSPGTTITEELFF. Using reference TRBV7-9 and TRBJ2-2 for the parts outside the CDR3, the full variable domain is DTGVSQNPRHKITKRGQNVTFRCDPISEHNRLYWYRQTLGQGPEFLTYFQNEAQLEKSRLLSDRFSAERPKGSFSTLEIQRTEQGDSAMYLCASSSSPGTTITEELFFGEGSRLTVL.

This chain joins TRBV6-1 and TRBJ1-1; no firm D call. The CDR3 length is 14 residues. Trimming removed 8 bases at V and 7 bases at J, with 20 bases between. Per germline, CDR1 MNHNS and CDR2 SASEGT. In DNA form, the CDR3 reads TGTGCCAGCTCAGTTGGGCCCCGATGGGGTGAAGCTTTCTTT. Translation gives CASSVGPRWGEAFF.

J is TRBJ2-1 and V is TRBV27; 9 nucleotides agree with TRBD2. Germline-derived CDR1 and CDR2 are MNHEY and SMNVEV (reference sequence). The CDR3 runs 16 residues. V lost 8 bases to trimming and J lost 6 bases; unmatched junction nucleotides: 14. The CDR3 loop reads CASLPLAGASCNEQFF. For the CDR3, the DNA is TGTGCCAGCTTACCTTTAGCGGGAGCGAGTTGCAATGAGCAGTTCTTC.

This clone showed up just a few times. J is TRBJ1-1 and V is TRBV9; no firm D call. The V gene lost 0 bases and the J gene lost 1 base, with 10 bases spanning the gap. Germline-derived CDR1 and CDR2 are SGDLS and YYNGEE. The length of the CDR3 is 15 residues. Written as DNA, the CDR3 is TGTGCCAGCAGCGTAGTGGATTCGGGGAACACTGAAGCTTTCTTT. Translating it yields CASSVVDSGNTEAFF.

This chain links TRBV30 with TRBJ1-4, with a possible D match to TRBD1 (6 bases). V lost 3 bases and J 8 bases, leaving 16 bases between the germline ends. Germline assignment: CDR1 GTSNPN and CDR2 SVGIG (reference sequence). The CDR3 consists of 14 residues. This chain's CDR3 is CAWRAPGAGEKLFF. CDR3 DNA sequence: TGTGCCTGGAGGGCCCCGGGGGCAGGGGAAAAACTGTTTTTT.

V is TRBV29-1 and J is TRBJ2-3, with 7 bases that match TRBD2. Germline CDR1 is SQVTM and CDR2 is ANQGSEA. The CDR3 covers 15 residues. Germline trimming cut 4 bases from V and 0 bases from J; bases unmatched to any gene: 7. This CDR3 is CSVVLASFSTDTQYF. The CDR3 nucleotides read TGCAGCGTTGTACTAGCGAGTTTTAGCACAGATACGCAGTATTTT.

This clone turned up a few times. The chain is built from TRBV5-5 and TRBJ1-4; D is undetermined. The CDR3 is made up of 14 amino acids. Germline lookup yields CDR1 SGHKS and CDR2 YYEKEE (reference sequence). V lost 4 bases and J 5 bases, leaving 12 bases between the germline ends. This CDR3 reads CASSRLGPNEKLFF. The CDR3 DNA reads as TGTGCCAGCAGCCGGCTAGGGCCCAATGAAAAACTGTTTTTT.

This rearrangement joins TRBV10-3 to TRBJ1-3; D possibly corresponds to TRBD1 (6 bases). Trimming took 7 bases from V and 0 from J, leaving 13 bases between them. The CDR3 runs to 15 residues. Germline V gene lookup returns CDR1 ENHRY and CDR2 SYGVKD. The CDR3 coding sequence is TGTGCCATCACCCGCGGGACAAGCTCTGGAAACACCATATATTTT. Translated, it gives CAITRGTSSGNTIYF.

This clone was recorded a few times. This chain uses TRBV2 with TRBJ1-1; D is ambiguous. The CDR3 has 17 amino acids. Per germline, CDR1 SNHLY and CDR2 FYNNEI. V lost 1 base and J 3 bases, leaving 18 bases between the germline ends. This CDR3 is CASSEGHIQAFYTEAFF. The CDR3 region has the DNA TGTGCCAGCAGTGAAGGGCACATCCAAGCCTTTTACACTGAAGCTTTCTTT.

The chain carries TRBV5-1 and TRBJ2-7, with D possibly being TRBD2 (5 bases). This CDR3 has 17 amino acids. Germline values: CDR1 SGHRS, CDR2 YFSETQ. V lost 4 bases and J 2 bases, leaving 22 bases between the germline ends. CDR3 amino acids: CASSHGLEWGETYEQYF. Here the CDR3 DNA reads TGCGCCAGCAGCCACGGACTCGAATGGGGAGAGACCTACGAGCAGTACTTC.

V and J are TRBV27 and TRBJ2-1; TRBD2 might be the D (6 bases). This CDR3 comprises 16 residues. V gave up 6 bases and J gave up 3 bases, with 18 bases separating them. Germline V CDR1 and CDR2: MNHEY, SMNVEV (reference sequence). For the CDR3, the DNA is TGTGCCAGCAGCCCACACTTAGCGGTCTACTACAATGAGCAGTTCTTC. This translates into CASSPHLAVYYNEQFF.

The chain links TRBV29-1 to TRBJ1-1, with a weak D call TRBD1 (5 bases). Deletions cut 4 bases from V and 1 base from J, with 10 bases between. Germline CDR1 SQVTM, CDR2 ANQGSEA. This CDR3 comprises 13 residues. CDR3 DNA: TGCAGCGTTGCCCGGGGCCAGAACACTGAAGCTTTCTTT. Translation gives CSVARGQNTEAFF.

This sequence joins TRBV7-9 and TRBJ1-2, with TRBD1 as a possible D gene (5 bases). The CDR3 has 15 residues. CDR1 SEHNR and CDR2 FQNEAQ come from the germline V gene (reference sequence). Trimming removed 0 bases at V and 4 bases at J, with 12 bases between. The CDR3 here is CASSLAQGGTYGYTF. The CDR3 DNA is TGTGCCAGCAGCTTAGCGCAGGGCGGTACCTATGGCTACACCTTC.

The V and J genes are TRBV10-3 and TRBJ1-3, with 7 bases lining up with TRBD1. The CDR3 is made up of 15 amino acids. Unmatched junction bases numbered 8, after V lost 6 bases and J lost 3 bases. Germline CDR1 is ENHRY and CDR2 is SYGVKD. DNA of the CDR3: TGTGCCATCAGCCAGAGACAGGGAAGTGGAAACACCATATATTTT. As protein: CAISQRQGSGNTIYF.

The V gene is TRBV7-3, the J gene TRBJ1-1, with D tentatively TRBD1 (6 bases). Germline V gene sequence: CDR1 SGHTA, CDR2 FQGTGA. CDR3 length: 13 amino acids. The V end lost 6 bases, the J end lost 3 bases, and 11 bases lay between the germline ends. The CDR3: CASSPGQYTEAFF. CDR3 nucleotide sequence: TGTGCCAGCAGTCCCGGACAGTACACTGAAGCTTTCTTT. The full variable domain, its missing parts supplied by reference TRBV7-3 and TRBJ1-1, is GAGVSQTPSNKVTEKGKYVELRCDPISGHTALYWYRQSLGQGPEFLIYFQGTGAADDSGLPNDRFFAVRPEGSVSTLKIQRTERGDSAVYLCASSPGQYTEAFFGQGTRLTVV.